This T cell receptor (beta chain) was obtained from a study of shared clonotypes between healthy human individuals. CDR1 is MNHEY and CDR2 is SMNVEV in the germline V gene (reference sequence). Trimming removed 5 bases from V and 7 bases from J, with 14 bases in between. CDR3 length: 14 amino acids. Produced via immunoSEQ multiplex PCR; TCRdb's table is partial and in-frame only. The sample includes under 200,000 clones, approximately 92% of them seen just once. The sample was naive CD4+ T cells sorted from blood. Subset indicated: CD45RA+ positively selected. The clonotype comes from a young woman in good health. The rearrangement links TRBV27 to TRBJ1-4, with a weak D call TRBD1 (5 bases). CDR3 sequence reads: CASSKGLYSEKLFF. In DNA form, the CDR3 reads TGTGCCAGCAGTAAGGGACTATATAGTGAAAAACTGTTTTTT.